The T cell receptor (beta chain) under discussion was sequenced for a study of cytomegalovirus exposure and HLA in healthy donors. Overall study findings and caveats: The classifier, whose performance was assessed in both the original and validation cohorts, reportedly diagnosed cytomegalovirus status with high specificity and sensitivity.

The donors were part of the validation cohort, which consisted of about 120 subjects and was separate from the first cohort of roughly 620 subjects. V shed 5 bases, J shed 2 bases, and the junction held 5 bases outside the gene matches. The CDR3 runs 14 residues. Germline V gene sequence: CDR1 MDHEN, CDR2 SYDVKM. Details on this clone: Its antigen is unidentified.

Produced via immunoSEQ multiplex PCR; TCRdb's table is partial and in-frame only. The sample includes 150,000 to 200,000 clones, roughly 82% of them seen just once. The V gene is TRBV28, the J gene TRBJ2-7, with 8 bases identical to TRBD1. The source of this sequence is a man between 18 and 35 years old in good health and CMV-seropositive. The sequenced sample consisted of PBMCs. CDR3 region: CASSLDRVAYEQYF. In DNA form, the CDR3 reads TGTGCCAGCAGTCTGGACAGGGTGGCCTACGAGCAGTACTTC.